The 2 T cell receptor beta chains below were found in one sample sequenced in a study of CD8+ T cells in alopecia areata. The treatment was: oral pan-JAK inhibitor, 5-10 mg twice daily. Extracted RNA was reverse transcribed, and the resulting cDNA served as sequencing template. The data were produced by immunoSEQ multiplex PCR, yet TCRdb's version contains in-frame clones alone and is incomplete. The sample lists some 200,000 clones, 55% to 70% occurring once. The specimen comprised CD4+ T cells sorted from blood, sampled at week 24, from a patient treated with tofacitinib. Source of these receptors: a human donor with alopecia areata.

The chain links TRBV27 to TRBJ1-1; 8 bases are a match to TRBD1. With 5 bases clipped from V and 2 bases from J, the junction kept 7 bases outside the gene matches. CDR1 is MNHEY, CDR2 SMNVEV, per germline (reference sequence). This CDR3 has 15 amino acids. The CDR3 bases are TGTGCCAGCAGTGAAGACAGGGGCCTTAACACTGAAGCTTTCTTT. Its translation is CASSEDRGLNTEAFF.

This clone has just one count. CDR3 region: CASSQQGTEQPQHF. As DNA, the CDR3 is TGTGCCAGCAGCCAACAGGGGACAGAGCAGCCCCAGCATTTT. This chain joins TRBV4-2 and TRBJ1-5, with 7 bases lining up with TRBD1. The CDR3 is 14 amino acids. The germline V gene has CDR1 LGHNA and CDR2 YNFKEQ. The junction had 5 bases not matched to a gene; V was cut back by 2 bases and J by 7 bases.